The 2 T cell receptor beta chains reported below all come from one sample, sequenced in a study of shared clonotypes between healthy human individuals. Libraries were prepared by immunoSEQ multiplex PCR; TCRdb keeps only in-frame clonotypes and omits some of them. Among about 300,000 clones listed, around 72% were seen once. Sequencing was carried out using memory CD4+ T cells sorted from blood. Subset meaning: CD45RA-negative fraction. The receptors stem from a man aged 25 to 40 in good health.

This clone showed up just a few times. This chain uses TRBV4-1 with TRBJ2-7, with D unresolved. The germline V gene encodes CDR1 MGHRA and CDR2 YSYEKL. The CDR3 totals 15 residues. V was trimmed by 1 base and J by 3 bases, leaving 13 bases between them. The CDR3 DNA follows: TGCGCCAGCAGCCAAGTGTCCCAGCGCGACTACGAGCAGTACTTC. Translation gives CASSQVSQRDYEQYF.

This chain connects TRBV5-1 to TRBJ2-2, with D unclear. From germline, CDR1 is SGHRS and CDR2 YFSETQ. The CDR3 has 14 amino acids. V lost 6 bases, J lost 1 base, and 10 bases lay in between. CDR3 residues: CASTGLGNTGELFF. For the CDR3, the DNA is TGCGCCAGCACGGGTTTGGGGAACACCGGGGAGCTGTTTTTT.